The following is a TCR beta chain sequence with its context. As yet, its antigen is unknown. The sample carries other DNA sequences with the same CDR3. This sample was taken from a study of shared clonotypes between healthy human individuals. Researchers partitioned CD4+ cells into CD45RA+ naive and CD45RA-negative memory subsets. Findings and limits, study-wide: Researchers sampled blood only, noting tissue repertoires likely differ.

The method was immunoSEQ multiplex PCR; TCRdb's version includes in-frame clones alone and lacks a portion of them. The data hold 2 million to 2.5 million clones, with approximately 93% observed a single time. The CDR3 contains 13 residues. Trimming took 6 bases from V and 2 from J, leaving 10 bases between them. Germline loops: CDR1 MDHEN, CDR2 SYDVKM. The chain is built from TRBV28 and TRBJ1-2; no definite D call. This receptor was identified in a man younger than 30 in good health. Some clones in this sample may be carry-over from other donors' samples. The sample was naive CD4+ T cells from PBMCs. The subset: CD45RA+ positively selected. The CDR3 is CASSLLSNYGYTF. The CDR3, as DNA: TGTGCCAGCAGCCTCTTATCCAACTATGGCTACACCTTC.